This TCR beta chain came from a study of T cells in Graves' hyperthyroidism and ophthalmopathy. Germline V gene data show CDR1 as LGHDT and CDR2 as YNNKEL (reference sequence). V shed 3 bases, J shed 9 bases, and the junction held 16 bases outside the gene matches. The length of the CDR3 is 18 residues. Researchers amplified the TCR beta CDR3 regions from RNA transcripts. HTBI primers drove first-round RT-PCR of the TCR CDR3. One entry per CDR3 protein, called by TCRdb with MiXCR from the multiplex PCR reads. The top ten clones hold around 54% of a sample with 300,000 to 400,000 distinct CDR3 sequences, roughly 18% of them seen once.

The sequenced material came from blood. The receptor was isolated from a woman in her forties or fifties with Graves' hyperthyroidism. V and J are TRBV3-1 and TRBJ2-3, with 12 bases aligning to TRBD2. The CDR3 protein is CASSHAPSSGGARDTQYF. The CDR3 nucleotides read TGTGCCAGCAGCCACGCCCCATCTAGCGGGGGGGCCCGGGACACGCAGTATTTT.